The clone carrying this T cell receptor (beta chain) has a handful of counts. A second PCR of about 7 to 11 cycles used a sample-barcoded 5' primer and a J-beta primer mix. Each CDR3 protein is one row after TCRdb ran MiXCR on the 5' RACE reads. The table lists 790,000 or so distinct CDR3 sequences, about half of them singletons, with approximately 18% in the top ten. The CDR3 runs 16 residues. Germline CDR1 reads SGHAT; CDR2 reads FQNNGV. Trimming took 1 base from V and 7 from J; bases not matched to a gene: 5. This sample is drawn from a study of blood T cells in healthy people across ages. The gene calls are TRBV11-2 and TRBJ2-1, with 12 bases fitting TRBD2. Sequencing input: blood. This TCR was sampled from an elderly man in good health. The CDR3 nucleotides are TGTGCCAGCAGCTTAGTAGCAACTAGCGGGAGGAATGAGCAGTTCTTC. Its protein product is CASSLVATSGRNEQFF.